These T cell receptor beta chains were read from a single sample in a study of T cell responses to AZD1222 COVID-19 vaccine. Clones were sequenced by immunoSEQ multiplex PCR, and TCRdb holds only the in-frame ones, with some missing. The sample has roughly 140,000 clones; around nine tenths are singletons. The sample in question was peripheral blood, obtained on day 0 of AZD1222 vaccination. These receptors originate from an adult in good health. CDR3s include the opening cysteine and the closing phenylalanine or tryptophan. Fields, in order: CDR3 length, J gene, D gene, V gene, clone size, CDR3 DNA, CDR3 protein. D genes are given only for firm matches. Only part of the rows carry a size: once, few, many, or a class if the clone is expanded.

CDR3 length: 14; J gene: TRBJ1-2; D gene: .; V gene: TRBV19; clone size: .; CDR3 DNA: TGTGCCAGTAGTCTCGGGGTGGGTTGGTATGGCTACACCTTC; CDR3 protein: CASSLGVGWYGYTF
CDR3 length: 13; J gene: TRBJ1-6; D gene: .; V gene: TRBV5-6; clone size: .; CDR3 DNA: TGTGCCAGCAGCTTGGTTAGCGGGTCACCCCTCCACTTT; CDR3 protein: CASSLVSGSPLHF
CDR3 length: 16; J gene: TRBJ2-7; D gene: TRBD1; V gene: TRBV5-5; clone size: once; CDR3 DNA: TGTGCCAGCAGCTCCATTCCGGGACAGGGCTCCTACGAGCAGTACTTC; CDR3 protein: CASSSIPGQGSYEQYF
CDR3 length: 13; J gene: TRBJ1-2; D gene: TRBD1; V gene: TRBV6-5; clone size: .; CDR3 DNA: TGTGCCAGCACCTCGGACAGGGTCTATGGCTACACCTTC; CDR3 protein: CASTSDRVYGYTF
CDR3 length: 16; J gene: TRBJ1-2; D gene: .; V gene: TRBV7-2; clone size: .; CDR3 DNA: TGTGCCAGCAGCGCATGGACAAGGGGGATACTATGGGGCTACACCTTC; CDR3 protein: CASSAWTRGILWGYTF
CDR3 length: 15; J gene: TRBJ1-2; D gene: TRBD1; V gene: TRBV11-2; clone size: .; CDR3 DNA: TGTGCCAGCAGCGGTAGGACAGGGAATCTCTATGGCTACACCTTC; CDR3 protein: CASSGRTGNLYGYTF
CDR3 length: 15; J gene: TRBJ2-7; D gene: TRBD2; V gene: TRBV4-2; clone size: .; CDR3 DNA: TGTGCCAGCAGCCAACCACTAGCGGGAGTTGGCGAGCAGTACTTC; CDR3 protein: CASSQPLAGVGEQYF
CDR3 length: 14; J gene: TRBJ2-5; D gene: TRBD2; V gene: TRBV11-2; clone size: few; CDR3 DNA: TGTGCCAGCAGCCTCAGCGGGAGGGTAGAGACCCAGTACTTC; CDR3 protein: CASSLSGRVETQYF
CDR3 length: 18; J gene: TRBJ2-7; D gene: TRBD2; V gene: TRBV5-1; clone size: .; CDR3 DNA: TGCGCCAGCAGCTTGGGACCAGGAAAGAAGCGGGACGAGAACGAGCAGTACTTC; CDR3 protein: CASSLGPGKKRDENEQYF
CDR3 length: 12; J gene: TRBJ2-5; D gene: .; V gene: TRBV2; clone size: .; CDR3 DNA: TGTGCCAGCGGGCAGGGCAGGGAGACCCAGTACTTC; CDR3 protein: CASGQGRETQYF
CDR3 length: 15; J gene: TRBJ2-1; D gene: TRBD1; V gene: TRBV7-2; clone size: .; CDR3 DNA: TGTGCCAGCAGCCGTCGACAGGGGCCGTACAATGAGCAGTTCTTC; CDR3 protein: CASSRRQGPYNEQFF
CDR3 length: 15; J gene: TRBJ2-5; D gene: TRBD1; V gene: TRBV19; clone size: .; CDR3 DNA: TGTGCCAGTACCGTTAACAGGGGCGGTCAAGAGACCCAGTACTTC; CDR3 protein: CASTVNRGGQETQYF